What follows are 18 T cell receptor beta chains derived from one specimen sequenced in a study of OX40 agonist ivuxolimab in advanced cancers. Profiled with immunoSEQ multiplex PCR; TCRdb holds only in-frame clones, not every one. The sample holds tens of thousands of clones; 85% to 90% are singletons and the top ten take about 1%. The source was CD4+ or CD8+ T cells sorted from blood, collected in a trial of the OX40 agonist ivuxolimab. All receptors come from an adult with an advanced solid tumor such as melanoma, head and neck, liver or kidney cancer.

DNA of the CDR3: TGTGCCAGCAGTTACCCACAGGGGGCGGAAGGAAACACCATATATTTT. This sequence encodes CASSYPQGAEGNTIYF. This chain connects TRBV6-5 to TRBJ1-3; 9 nucleotides match TRBD1. Looked up from germline, CDR1 is MNHEY and CDR2 is SVGAGI. Trimming took 2 bases from V and 4 from J; bases not matched to a gene: 6. This CDR3 contains 16 residues.

The genes are TRBV19 and TRBJ1-1; 7 bases fit TRBD1. The germline CDR1 and CDR2 sequences are LNHDA and SQIVND (reference sequence). The CDR3 extends over 14 amino acids. V lost 4 bases to trimming and J lost 0 bases; unmatched junction nucleotides: 2. As DNA, the CDR3 is TGTGCCAGTAGTAAGGGACAGATGAACACTGAAGCTTTCTTT. Encoded protein: CASSKGQMNTEAFF.

The J gene is TRBJ2-5, the V gene TRBV27, with TRBD1 matching over 9 bases. The V gene's germline CDR1 is MNHEY and CDR2 SMNVEV (reference sequence). J gave up 5 bases and V 6 bases, and 10 bases lay outside the gene matches. There are 15 residues in the CDR3. The CDR3 bases are TGTGCCAGCAGCAGGTGGGGAACAGGGGGCGAGACCCAGTACTTC. As protein: CASSRWGTGGETQYF.

This clone has a single count. The chain employs TRBV6-5 and TRBJ2-7, with D tentatively TRBD2 (5 bases). The V end lost 0 bases, the J end lost 6 bases, and 15 bases lay between the germline ends. Germline V gene data show CDR1 as MNHEY and CDR2 as SVGAGI. This CDR3 comprises 15 residues. CDR3 in DNA: TGTGCCAGCAGTTACTCAACGCGAGGGAATCTCGAGCAGTACTTC. Its translation is CASSYSTRGNLEQYF.

This rearrangement joins TRBV6-6 to TRBJ2-3; D gene unclear. Germline CDR1 MNHNY, CDR2 SVGAGI (reference sequence). The length of the CDR3 is 13 residues. V was shortened by 5 bases and J by 0 bases, with 6 bases between the two germline ends. The CDR3 here is CASSRTSTDTQYF. The DNA of the CDR3 is TGTGCCAGCAGTAGGACCAGCACAGATACGCAGTATTTT.

The chain couples TRBV5-4 to TRBJ2-5, with a possible D match to TRBD2 (6 bases). Germline CDR1 and CDR2: SGHNT and YYREEE (reference sequence). V lost 9 bases to trimming and J lost 0 bases, with 12 bases between them. The CDR3 is made up of 13 amino acids. The CDR3 DNA sequence: TGTGCCATCCGACGGGAGTACCAAGAGACCCAGTACTTC. Amino acids: CAIRREYQETQYF.

The chain employs TRBV4-3 and TRBJ1-1; the D is unclear. Per germline, CDR1 LGHNA and CDR2 YSLEER. The CDR3 covers 16 residues. V lost 0 bases, J lost 0 bases, and 11 bases lay in between. CDR3 in DNA: TGCGCCAGCAGCCAAGAACGAAGTCAGTTGAACACTGAAGCTTTCTTT. Its protein is CASSQERSQLNTEAFF.

This rearrangement joins TRBV6-6 to TRBJ2-7; a possible D gene is TRBD1 (5 bases). Germline CDR1 reads MNHNY; CDR2 reads SVGAGI (reference sequence). V was pared by 5 bases and J by 0 bases, with 14 bases between. The CDR3 length is 15 residues. The DNA of the CDR3 is TGTGCCAGCAGTCCCACAGGACGATCCTCCTACGAGCAGTACTTC. Its translation is CASSPTGRSSYEQYF.

This sequence joins TRBV18 and TRBJ2-7; 14 positions agree with TRBD2. Unmatched junction bases numbered 2, after V lost 6 bases and J lost 4 bases. The CDR3 totals 14 residues. Germline CDR1 and CDR2: KGHSH and LQKENI. This CDR3 is CASSGTSGSYEQYF. The CDR3 DNA is TGTGCCAGCTCGGGGACTAGCGGGAGTTACGAGCAGTACTTC.

V and J are TRBV9 and TRBJ2-5; no definite D call. V was pared by 2 bases and J by 1 base, with 6 bases between. The CDR3 spans 13 residues. Germline CDR1 is SGDLS and CDR2 is YYNGEE. The CDR3 coding sequence is TGTGCCAGCAGCGTGGGTATCCAAGAGACCCAGTACTTC. Protein: CASSVGIQETQYF. Supplemented by reference TRBV9 and TRBJ2-5, the full variable domain reads DSGVTQTPKHLITATGQRVTLRCSPRSGDLSVYWYQQSLDQGLQFLIQYYNGEERAKGNILERFSAQQFPDLHSELNLSSLELGDSALYFCASSVGIQETQYFGPGTRLLVL.

The chain couples TRBV6-1 to TRBJ2-2, with 9 bases identical to TRBD1. The germline gives CDR1 MNHNS, CDR2 SASEGT. V trimming: 6 bases; J trimming: 7 bases; junction bases outside the gene matches: 6. The CDR3 has 14 amino acids. CDR3 residues: CASRGQGIGGELFF. DNA for the CDR3: TGTGCCAGCAGGGGACAGGGTATAGGCGGGGAGCTGTTTTTT.

This rearrangement joins TRBV25-1 to TRBJ2-7, with D maybe TRBD1 (5 bases). This CDR3 has 13 amino acids. Germline-derived CDR1 and CDR2 are MGHDK and SYGVNS. V was pared by 6 bases and J by 4 bases, with 13 bases between. The CDR3 nucleotides read TGTGCCAGCAGCGCCTACGACAGTTACGAGCAGTACTTC. As protein: CASSAYDSYEQYF.

The V gene is TRBV2, the J gene TRBJ1-2; TRBD1 is a possible D gene (5 bases). This CDR3 comprises 14 residues. V was trimmed by 8 bases and J by 5 bases, leaving 18 bases between them. In germline, CDR1 is SNHLY, CDR2 FYNNEI. The CDR3 protein is CASQEGRTIYGYTF. DNA for the CDR3: TGTGCCAGCCAGGAGGGACGGACTATATATGGCTACACCTTC.

This clone has a single count. The chain uses TRBV28 and TRBJ2-1; 7 bases map to TRBD1. CDR1 MDHEN and CDR2 SYDVKM come from the germline V gene. This CDR3 comprises 15 residues. V lost 6 bases, J lost 3 bases, and 8 bases stayed unmatched. The CDR3 reads CASRSVGDSYNEQFF. CDR3 coding DNA: TGTGCCAGCAGATCTGTTGGGGACAGCTACAATGAGCAGTTCTTC.

The V call is TRBV5-1, the J call TRBJ1-2; the match to TRBD1 covers 8 bases. There are 14 residues in the CDR3. Looked up from germline, CDR1 is SGHRS and CDR2 is YFSETQ. J was trimmed by 4 bases and V by 5 bases; bases with no gene match: 7. The CDR3 DNA reads as TGCGCCAGCAGAGAGACAGGGGTGGCCTATGGCTACACCTTC. Amino acids: CASRETGVAYGYTF.

The genes are TRBV28 and TRBJ2-7, with TRBD1 matching over 10 bases. Germline V gene lookup returns CDR1 MDHEN and CDR2 SYDVKM. V was clipped by 8 bases and J by 4 bases; unmatched bases: 5. The CDR3 has 13 amino acids. CDR3 nucleotide sequence: TGTGCCAGCGGGACAGGGGTTGTGTACGAGCAGTACTTC. It translates to CASGTGVVYEQYF.

V usage is TRBV4-2 and J usage is TRBJ2-3, with TRBD1 matching over 11 bases. This CDR3 comprises 16 residues. Germline CDR1 LGHNA, CDR2 YNFKEQ. The junction had 2 bases not matched to a gene; V was cut back by 3 bases and J by 0 bases. CDR3 sequence (DNA): TGTGCCAGCAGCCAGGGACAGGGGGAAAGCACAGATACGCAGTATTTT. It yields the protein CASSQGQGESTDTQYF.

The chain is built from TRBV27 and TRBJ1-1; D is unclear. Germline V gene data show CDR1 as MNHEY and CDR2 as SMNVEV (reference sequence). Trimming took off 1 base at V and 1 base at J, with 10 bases between the two ends. The CDR3 spans 15 residues. The CDR3 nucleotides are TGTGCCAGCAGTTTATGGGCAGGAGGGAACACTGAAGCTTTCTTT. This gives the protein CASSLWAGGNTEAFF.